This TCR beta chain was retrieved from a study of a mutant IDH1 vaccine in newly diagnosed glioma. Study information: Vaccinations were initiated 4-6 weeks following radiotherapy alone, or were given together with temozolomide cycles. Beforehand, treatment had been radiotherapy, temozolomide, or both; the majority received both. Scheduled at week 35, visit V12 preceded visit V13, held at week 47.

Time point reported: week 35, safety follow-up. Doses of 300 ug of mutant IDH1 20-mer peptide were given with topical imiquimod. Across weeks 1, 3, 5, 7, 11, 15, 19 and 23, patients received a vaccination each time, eight in all. On this clone: As yet, its antigen is unknown.

This CDR3 comprises 15 residues. V lost 4 bases, J lost 8 bases, and 23 bases lay in between. Germline-derived CDR1 and CDR2 are GTSNPN and SVGIG (reference sequence). Only in-frame clones appear in the TCRdb table, and some are missing; sequencing was by immunoSEQ multiplex PCR. Of some 45,000 clones in the sample, around 83% were seen once. This sequence joins TRBV30 and TRBJ1-2; D is undetermined. The sample was PBMCs, taken from a glioma patient whose treatment included an IDH1 peptide vaccine. The origin of this receptor is a woman between 45 and 65 years old with glioma. For the CDR3, the DNA is TGTGCCTGGAAGTATCTGGGGAGCCCTAATGTCGGCTACACCTTC. It yields the protein CAWKYLGSPNVGYTF. Looking up the rest from reference TRBV30 and TRBJ1-2 gives the full variable domain: SQTIHQWPATLVQPVGSPLSLECTVEGTSNPNLYWYRQAAGRGLQLLFYSVGIGQISSEVPQNLSASRPQDRQFILSSKKLLLSDSGFYLCAWKYLGSPNVGYTFGSGTRLTVV.